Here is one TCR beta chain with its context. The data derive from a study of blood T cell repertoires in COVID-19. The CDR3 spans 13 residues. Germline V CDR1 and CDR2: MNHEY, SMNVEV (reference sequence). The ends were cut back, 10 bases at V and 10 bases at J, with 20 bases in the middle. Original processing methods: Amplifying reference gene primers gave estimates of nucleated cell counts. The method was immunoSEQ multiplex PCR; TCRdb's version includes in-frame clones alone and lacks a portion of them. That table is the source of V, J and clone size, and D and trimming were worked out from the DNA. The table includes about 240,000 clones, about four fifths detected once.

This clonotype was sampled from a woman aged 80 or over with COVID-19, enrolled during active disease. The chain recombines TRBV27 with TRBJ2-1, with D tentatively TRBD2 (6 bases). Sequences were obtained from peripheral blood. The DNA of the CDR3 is TGTGCCACCCGATTCCGGGTGCGGGACGAGCAGTTCTTC. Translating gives CATRFRVRDEQFF.